One sample yielded the 29 T cell receptor beta chains listed below, sequenced in a study of metastatic and nonmetastatic thyroid tumors (dated by TCRdb to 2020 to 2021). The library was prepared using PCR. The instrument was an Illumina HiSeq 4000. TCRdb reanalyzed the raw reads on its own, using fastp at Q25 for trimming and MiXCR for clone calling, and kept in-frame beta chains. The sample includes under 20,000 clones, with 20% to 25% observed a single time. 17% of the sample goes to the ten largest clones. Before undergoing thyroid surgery, none of the patients had been given any kind of treatment. The specimen sequenced was tumor tissue. These receptors originate from a female donor with papillary thyroid cancer or a benign thyroid nodule (not recorded which). Some clones in this sample may be carry-over from other donors' samples.

The chain joins TRBV6-1 to TRBJ2-1, with 7 positions matching TRBD2. With 8 bases clipped from V and 7 bases from J, the junction kept 5 bases outside the gene matches. Per the germline V gene, CDR1 is MNHNS and CDR2 is SASEGT. The CDR3 is 12 amino acids. CDR3 residues: CASGGEGNEQFF. The CDR3 coding sequence is TGTGCCAGCGGGGGGGAGGGGAATGAGCAGTTCTTC.

This clone was detected only a few times. J is TRBJ1-2 and V is TRBV2; weak D call: TRBD1 (6 bases). The V end lost 4 bases, the J end lost 4 bases, and 10 bases lay between the germline ends. Germline CDR1 is SNHLY and CDR2 is FYNNEI. The CDR3 spans 13 residues. CDR3 protein: CASSGDNFYGYTF. CDR3 nucleotide sequence: TGTGCCAGCAGTGGGGACAATTTCTATGGCTACACCTTC. The whole variable domain, remainder taken from reference TRBV2 and TRBJ1-2, is EPEVTQTPSHQVTQMGQEVILRCVPISNHLYFYWYRQILGQKVEFLVSFYNNEISEKSEIFDDQFSVERPDGSNFTLKIRSTKLEDSAMYFCASSGDNFYGYTFGSGTRLTVV.

This clone was counted once. The chain is built from TRBV20-1 and TRBJ2-7; perhaps TRBD2 as D (5 bases). Trimming cost V 4 bases and J 2 bases, with 12 bases left between them. The CDR3 has 13 residues. CDR1 DFQATT and CDR2 SNEGSKA come from the germline V gene (reference sequence). The chain's CDR3 is CSAISDGTYEQYF. In nucleotides, the CDR3 is TGCAGTGCTATTTCGGACGGGACCTACGAGCAGTACTTC.

This clone was observed many times. With a much larger clone just one base away, this may be a read error. Other DNA sequences from this sample encode an identical CDR3 as well. This chain joins TRBV5-1 and TRBJ2-3, with a possible D match to TRBD2 (6 bases). The CDR3 has 16 residues. Germline lookup yields CDR1 SGHRS and CDR2 YFSETQ. Trimming removed 7 bases at V and 4 bases at J, with 22 bases between. As DNA, the CDR3 is TGCGCCAGCTATCTAAATAACGGGCGGGGTGCAGATACGCAGTATTTT. Encoded protein: CASYLNNGRGADTQYF. Together with reference TRBV5-1 and TRBJ2-3, the CDR3 gives the full variable domain: KAGVTQTPRYLIKTRGQQVTLSCSPISGHRSVSWYQQTPGQGLQFLFEYFSETQRNKGNFPGRFSGRQFSNSRSEMNVSTLELGDSALYLCASYLNNGRGADTQYFGPGTRLTVL.

This clone came up many times. The V call is TRBV30, the J call TRBJ2-7; 9 bases align to TRBD1. The V segment lost 5 bases and the J segment 5 bases; nucleotides outside the gene matches: 10. CDR1 and CDR2 from the germline V gene are GTSNPN and SVGIG (reference sequence). The CDR3 contains 14 residues. Written as DNA, the CDR3 is TGTGCCTGGGACAAACAGGGGGCTATAAACGAGCAGTACTTC. Protein product: CAWDKQGAINEQYF.

This clone has a count of ten or more. The chain carries TRBV5-4 and TRBJ2-5; the match to TRBD1 covers 10 bases. Unmatched junction bases numbered 4, after V lost 4 bases and J lost 4 bases. Germline loops: CDR1 SGHNT, CDR2 YYREEE (reference sequence). The CDR3 loop spans 14 amino acids. CDR3 sequence (DNA): TGTGCCAGCAGCAAGGACAGGGGGGTAGAGACCCAGTACTTC. It codes for CASSKDRGVETQYF. The variable domain in full, with the rest retrieved from reference TRBV5-4 and TRBJ2-5, is ETGVTQSPTHLIKTRGQQVTLRCSSQSGHNTVSWYQQALGQGPQFIFQYYREEENGRGNFPPRFSGLQFPNYSSELNVNALELDDSALYLCASSKDRGVETQYFGPGTRLLVL.

The rearrangement uses TRBV9 and TRBJ2-2; the match to TRBD2 covers 9 bases. V shed 6 bases, J shed 6 bases, and the junction held 9 bases outside the gene matches. CDR1 and CDR2 (germline): SGDLS, YYNGEE. There are 15 residues in the CDR3. The CDR3 reads CASTAGTSYPGELFF. CDR3 in DNA: TGTGCCAGCACCGCCGGGACTAGCTACCCCGGGGAGCTGTTTTTT.

The sample holds many counts of this clone. The chain recombines TRBV12-3 or TRBV12-4 with TRBJ2-7; no clear D gene. V was pared by 5 bases and J by 6 bases, with 20 bases between. The CDR3 contains 15 residues. CDR3 DNA: TGTGCCAGCAGTCCCAATCCGGACCGAACGAGCGAGCAGTACTTC. Translating gives CASSPNPDRTSEQYF.

This clone was counted ten times or more. The chain links TRBV27 to TRBJ1-5; D remains ambiguous. V lost 4 bases to trimming and J lost 6 bases, with 13 bases between them. Per germline, CDR1 MNHEY and CDR2 SMNVEV (reference sequence). The CDR3 is 14 amino acids. The CDR3 reads CASSWTAAGQPQHF. In DNA, the CDR3 is TGTGCCAGCAGTTGGACTGCAGCTGGTCAGCCCCAGCATTTT.

This clone was seen at least ten times. V usage is TRBV29-1 and J usage is TRBJ1-4; tentatively, D is TRBD1 (6 bases). Germline V gene data show CDR1 as SQVTM and CDR2 as ANQGSEA. The CDR3 is 12 amino acids. Trimming removed 5 bases from V and 6 bases from J, with 10 bases in between. Here the CDR3 reads CSVLQGHEKLFF. DNA for the CDR3: TGCAGCGTTTTACAGGGCCATGAAAAACTGTTTTTT.

The chain couples TRBV7-2 to TRBJ2-1; D is possibly TRBD2 (6 bases). This CDR3 contains 13 residues. Trimming pared 1 base from V and 12 bases from J, leaving 13 bases between. Germline V gives CDR1 SGHTA, CDR2 FQGNSA. The CDR3 nucleotides are TGTGCCAGCAGCTTAGATAATCCCGGGGGGCAGTTCTTC. This translates into CASSLDNPGGQFF.

This clone was detected many times. V usage is TRBV4-3 and J usage is TRBJ2-3; no definite D call. The germline V gene has CDR1 LGHNA and CDR2 YSLEER. V was pared by 1 base and J by 3 bases, with 8 bases between. The CDR3 is 14 amino acids. CDR3 bases: TGCGCCAGCAGCCAAGGGTTCGGGACAGATACGCAGTATTTT. Translation gives CASSQGFGTDTQYF.

This clone was seen ten or more times. The rearrangement joins TRBV4-1 to TRBJ1-6; D remains unclear. V lost 4 bases to trimming and J lost 6 bases, with 16 bases between them. The CDR3 runs 16 residues. CDR1 is MGHRA and CDR2 is YSYEKL in the germline V gene. CDR3 loop: CASSLGKTWANSPLHF. The CDR3 DNA sequence: TGCGCCAGCAGCCTTGGGAAAACGTGGGCTAATTCACCCCTCCACTTT.

Comments on this clone: A much larger clonotype is one base distant, so this may be a read error. CDR3 sequence reads: CAGSPSGNKGRPQHF. The CDR3 coding sequence is TGTGCCGGCAGCCCGAGTGGGAACAAGGGTCGGCCCCAGCATTTT. The gene calls are TRBV7-2 and TRBJ1-5; no firm D call. Germline V gives CDR1 SGHTA, CDR2 FQGNSA. This CDR3 has 15 residues.

Judged by abundance, this clone is medium-sized. This chain links TRBV4-1 with TRBJ1-4; 8 bases line up with TRBD1. The CDR3 is 15 amino acids. From germline, CDR1 is MGHRA and CDR2 YSYEKL. Trimming cost V 1 base and J 8 bases; bases outside gene matches: 6. For the CDR3, the DNA is TGCGCCAGCAGCCAAGGGACAGGGAGAAGCGAAAAACTGTTTTTT. Protein: CASSQGTGRSEKLFF.

This clone was recorded at least ten times. This rearrangement joins TRBV7-8 to TRBJ1-2, with no clear D. V was cut by 5 bases and J by 0 bases, with 10 bases left in between. CDR3 length equals 14 residues. CDR1 and CDR2 (germline): SGHVS, FQNEAQ. The chain's CDR3 is CASSITDANYGYTF. The CDR3 DNA reads as TGTGCCAGCAGCATTACAGACGCTAACTATGGCTACACCTTC.

The J gene is TRBJ2-6, the V gene TRBV12-3 or TRBV12-4; D might be TRBD2 (5 bases). The CDR3 totals 13 residues. V lost 5 bases and J lost 10, with 12 bases in between. The CDR3 nucleotides read TGTGCCAGCAGTGCTGGACCGGGGAACGTCCTGACTTTC. Protein sequence: CASSAGPGNVLTF.

This rearrangement joins TRBV6-5 to TRBJ2-7; maybe TRBD2 (6 bases). Germline CDR1 and CDR2: MNHEY and SVGAGI. The V end lost 4 bases, the J end lost 4 bases, and 17 bases lay between the germline ends. This CDR3 contains 15 residues. CDR3 DNA: TGTGCCAGCAGTTTCTCGACTAGAGGAAAATACGAGCAGTACTTC. Amino acid sequence: CASSFSTRGKYEQYF.

The table lists this clone with many counts. This chain joins TRBV5-1 and TRBJ2-3; TRBD2 might be the D (6 bases). The germline gives CDR1 SGHRS, CDR2 YFSETQ. V lost 1 base to trimming and J lost 0 bases, with 9 bases between them. The CDR3 is 15 residues long. The CDR3 DNA reads TGCGCCAGCAGCTTGCACGGGACTAGCACAGATACGCAGTATTTT. Its protein product is CASSLHGTSTDTQYF.

This clone was observed many times. This chain links TRBV5-1 with TRBJ2-1, with 7 bases identical to TRBD1. The CDR3 consists of 14 residues. The J segment lost 11 bases and the V segment lost 4 bases, leaving 12 bases of the junction unmatched. CDR1 SGHRS and CDR2 YFSETQ come from the germline V gene. CDR3 coding DNA: TGCGCCAGCAGCATCCGGGACAGCTTGAAAAAGCAGTTCTTC. Encoded protein: CASSIRDSLKKQFF.

This clone was found many times. The chain employs TRBV6-1 and TRBJ2-2, with 8 bases identical to TRBD1. Germline loops: CDR1 MNHNS, CDR2 SASEGT. The CDR3 is 14 residues long. Trimming cost V 6 bases and J 1 base; bases outside gene matches: 1. CDR3 region: CASSGTGNTGELFF. In nucleotides, the CDR3 is TGTGCCAGCAGCGGGACAGGGAACACCGGGGAGCTGTTTTTT.

J is TRBJ2-1 and V is TRBV5-1, with 10 bases identical to TRBD2. V was pared by 8 bases and J by 0 bases, with 11 bases of the junction left unmatched. This CDR3 spans 17 amino acids. Germline-derived CDR1 and CDR2 are SGHRS and YFSETQ. The CDR3 is CASSHRPSGGSYNEQFF. The DNA for the CDR3 is TGCGCCAGTAGTCATCGTCCTAGCGGGGGCTCCTACAATGAGCAGTTCTTC.

The chain recombines TRBV28 with TRBJ2-1; D gene uncertain. The CDR3 is 12 residues long. Germline lookup yields CDR1 MDHEN and CDR2 SYDVKM. Trimming cost V 8 bases and J 6 bases, with 11 bases left between them. CDR3 region: CASSVSGNEQFF. The CDR3 nucleotides read TGTGCCAGCTCGGTGTCGGGCAATGAGCAGTTCTTC.

This clone was counted at least ten times. The V call is TRBV11-1, the J call TRBJ2-3; D possibly matches TRBD1 or TRBD2 (6 bases each). V was trimmed by 3 bases and J by 4 bases, leaving 8 bases between them. Germline V gene lookup returns CDR1 SGHAT and CDR2 FQDESV (reference sequence). CDR3 size: 13 residues. The CDR3 bases are TGTGCCAGCAGCTTCGGGGGCCCAGATACGCAGTATTTT. Its protein is CASSFGGPDTQYF. Full variable domain (missing parts from reference TRBV11-1 and TRBJ2-3): EAEVAQSPRYKITEKSQAVAFWCDPISGHATLYWYRQILGQGPELLVQFQDESVVDDSQLPKDRFSAERLKGVDSTLKIQPAELGDSAMYLCASSFGGPDTQYFGPGTRLTVL.

This clone was counted many times. The chain has TRBV20-1 and TRBJ1-1; 7 bases map to TRBD1. This CDR3 region has 13 residues. Looked up from germline, CDR1 is DFQATT and CDR2 is SNEGSKA (reference sequence). V shed 6 bases and J 4 bases; nucleotides not matched to a gene: 8. CDR3 residues: CSARQGGGTEAFF. The CDR3 DNA reads as TGCAGTGCCAGACAGGGTGGGGGCACTGAAGCTTTCTTT.

Many counts were recorded for this clone. V and J are TRBV29-1 and TRBJ2-5; D gene ambiguous. The V end was cut by 2 bases, the J end by 2 bases, with 9 bases between. CDR1 is SQVTM, CDR2 ANQGSEA, per germline. CDR3 length: 13 residues. The CDR3: CSVEWVNQETQYF. Here the CDR3 DNA reads TGCAGCGTTGAATGGGTAAATCAAGAGACCCAGTACTTC. The variable domain in full, with the rest retrieved from reference TRBV29-1 and TRBJ2-5, is SAVISQKPSRDICQRGTSLTIQCQVDSQVTMMFWYRQQPGQSLTLIATANQGSEATYESGFVIDKFPISRPNLTFSTLTVSNMSPEDSSIYLCSVEWVNQETQYFGPGTRLLVL.

Ten or more counts support this clone. The chain joins TRBV29-1 to TRBJ2-7; a possible D gene is TRBD1 (5 bases). Looked up from germline, CDR1 is SQVTM and CDR2 is ANQGSEA. The CDR3 totals 11 residues. Trimming shortened V by 4 bases and J by 3 bases, and 7 bases separated the two germline ends. Written as DNA, the CDR3 is TGCAGCGTTGTTGACAGCTACGAGCAGTACTTC. Its protein is CSVVDSYEQYF.

This clone was seen at least ten times. DNA of the CDR3: TGTGCCAGCAGCCAAGGGACAGGGGGCTATGGCTACACCTTC. Its translation is CASSQGTGGYGYTF. The chain carries TRBV4-2 and TRBJ1-2; 10 nucleotides line up with TRBD1. The germline CDR1 and CDR2 sequences are LGHNA and YNFKEQ. The ends lost 1 base at V and 4 bases at J; junction bases unmatched: 0. The CDR3 runs to 14 residues.

This clone has ten or more counts. The chain couples TRBV7-9 to TRBJ1-3; the D gene is possibly TRBD1 (5 bases). Germline V gene lookup returns CDR1 SEHNR and CDR2 FQNEAQ (reference sequence). V dropped 3 bases and J dropped 7 bases, with 13 bases sitting between them. CDR3 length: 14 amino acids. CDR3 protein: CASSLVSAGNTIYF. The CDR3 nucleotides are TGTGCCAGCAGCTTGGTGTCCGCAGGGAACACCATATATTTT.